This is a list of T cell receptor beta chains from one sample in a study of shared clonotypes between healthy human individuals. Using immunoSEQ multiplex PCR, the repertoire was profiled, and TCRdb retains in-frame clones only, with some absent. The sample has about 1.5 million clones; 95% to 99% are singletons. The sequenced sample was naive CD4+ T cells sorted from blood. Receptor source: a man younger than 40 in good health. Each CDR3 is given with its conserved first and last residue. The order of the fields is J gene, D gene, V gene, clone size, CDR3 protein, CDR3 DNA. The D gene is left open where the match is weak. Clone size is not always given. Where it is, it says once, few, many or a class for expanded clones.

>TRBJ2-7|TRBD2|TRBV28|NA
CASSSLLGGSPKQYF
TGTGCCAGCAGCTCATTACTGGGCGGGAGTCCCAAGCAGTACTTC
>TRBJ1-5|NA|TRBV19|NA
CASSWAGNQPQHF
TGTGCCAGTAGTTGGGCCGGCAATCAGCCCCAGCATTTT
>TRBJ1-2|TRBD1|TRBV5-1|NA
CASSLDGTGYGYTF
TGCGCCAGCAGCTTGGATGGGACAGGCTATGGCTACACCTTC
>TRBJ2-1|NA|TRBV11-2|NA
CASSLSLSTTYNEQFF
TGTGCCAGCAGCTTAAGCTTATCGACTACCTACAATGAGCAGTTCTTC
>TRBJ2-2|NA|TRBV10-1|few
CASRGDGGELFF
TGCGCCAGCAGAGGTGACGGCGGGGAGCTGTTTTTT
>TRBJ2-7|NA|TRBV27|NA
CASSLPAGEQYF
TGTGCCAGCAGTTTACCGGCGGGAGAGCAGTACTTC
>TRBJ1-1|NA|TRBV7-2|NA
CASSFPGRNTEAFF
TGTGCCAGCAGCTTTCCGGGCCGGAACACTGAAGCTTTCTTT
>TRBJ1-2|TRBD1|TRBV2|NA
CASIMDRGRIDYGYTF
TGTGCCAGCATTATGGACAGGGGGCGAATCGACTATGGCTACACCTTC
>TRBJ2-1|TRBD2|TRBV10-1|NA
CASSDSSASGSSYNEQFF
TGCGCCAGCAGTGATAGTTCCGCTAGCGGGAGCTCCTACAATGAGCAGTTCTTC
>TRBJ1-2|NA|TRBV25-1|NA
CASGAAYNYGYTF
TGTGCCAGCGGGGCAGCATATAACTATGGCTACACCTTC
>TRBJ2-7|NA|TRBV11-2|NA
CASSLDKFGGATPYSYEQYF
TGTGCCAGCAGCTTAGATAAATTCGGGGGAGCTACCCCCTACTCCTACGAGCAGTACTTC
>TRBJ1-5|NA|TRBV15|NA
CATSRDVGPPNQPQHF
TGTGCCACCAGCAGAGATGTCGGACCACCCAATCAGCCCCAGCATTTT
>TRBJ2-5|TRBD2|TRBV13|once
CASTNWTSGIRETQYF
TGTGCCAGCACGAATTGGACTAGCGGGATTCGGGAGACCCAGTACTTC
>TRBJ2-7|TRBD2|TRBV15|NA
CATSRVAAGVFDSYEQYF
TGTGCCACCAGCAGAGTGGCGGCGGGAGTCTTTGATTCCTACGAGCAGTACTTC
>TRBJ1-2|TRBD1|TRBV25-1|NA
CASTKQGYGYTF
TGTGCCAGCACGAAACAGGGGTATGGCTACACCTTC
>TRBJ1-2|TRBD1|TRBV5-1|NA
CASSVSGTGDDYGYTF
TGCGCCAGCAGCGTTAGCGGGACAGGGGACGACTATGGCTACACCTTC
>TRBJ1-4|NA|TRBV5-1|NA
CASSSAGMNEKLFF
TGCGCCAGCAGCTCGGCTGGGATGAATGAAAAACTGTTTTTT
>TRBJ2-7|NA|TRBV2|NA
CASRKGPDYEQYF
TGTGCCAGCAGAAAGGGCCCGGACTACGAGCAGTACTTC
>TRBJ1-5|TRBD1|TRBV5-4|once
CASSFGGTGATSNQPQHF
TGTGCCAGCAGCTTCGGAGGGACAGGGGCTACAAGCAATCAGCCCCAGCATTTT
>TRBJ2-2|NA|TRBV30|NA
CAWSVGPSNTGELFF
TGTGCCTGGAGTGTGGGGCCTTCGAACACCGGGGAGCTGTTTTTT
>TRBJ2-2|NA|TRBV9|NA
CASSVRTNTGELFF
TGTGCCAGCAGCGTACGCACGAACACCGGGGAGCTGTTTTTT
>TRBJ2-1|NA|TRBV9|NA
CASSSSFTETREQFF
TGTGCCAGCAGCTCCAGCTTTACCGAGACGAGGGAGCAGTTCTTC
>TRBJ2-1|TRBD2|TRBV14|NA
CASSVGLARYNEQFF
TGTGCCAGCAGCGTCGGACTAGCGCGCTACAATGAGCAGTTCTTC
>TRBJ2-1|TRBD2|TRBV6-6|NA
CASRVAGGYEQFF
TGTGCCAGCAGGGTAGCGGGAGGATATGAGCAGTTCTTC
>TRBJ2-2|NA|TRBV27|NA
CASRRNTGELFF
TGTGCCAGCAGACGGAACACCGGGGAGCTGTTTTTT
>TRBJ2-3|NA|TRBV2|NA
CASRYGTLLSPDTQYF
TGTGCCAGCAGATATGGGACTTTGTTGAGCCCAGATACGCAGTATTTT
>TRBJ2-3|NA|TRBV15|NA
CATTRRQLGSSTDTQYF
TGTGCCACCACCAGAAGACAACTCGGGTCCTCCACAGATACGCAGTATTTT
>TRBJ2-1|NA|TRBV10-2|NA
CASQRGTGEYNEQFF
TGCGCCAGCCAAAGGGGGACGGGAGAGTACAATGAGCAGTTCTTC
>TRBJ1-2|NA|TRBV5-1|NA
CASSLERRGVDGYTF
TGCGCCAGCAGCTTGGAAAGGAGGGGAGTAGATGGCTACACCTTC
>TRBJ2-1|TRBD1|TRBV18|NA
CASSPNGQGYNEQFF
TGTGCCAGCTCACCAAACGGACAGGGGTACAATGAGCAGTTCTTC
>TRBJ2-7|TRBD1|TRBV9|NA
CASSVAAGGEQYF
TGTGCCAGCAGCGTAGCGGCAGGGGGCGAGCAGTACTTC
>TRBJ2-7|NA|TRBV5-1|NA
CASSLNEMEQYF
TGCGCCAGCAGCTTAAACGAGATGGAGCAGTACTTC
>TRBJ2-2|NA|TRBV25-1|NA
CASSEVGGAGELFF
TGTGCCAGCAGTGAGGTCGGGGGCGCCGGGGAGCTGTTTTTT
>TRBJ2-5|NA|TRBV5-4|NA
CASSLAPGETQYF
TGTGCCAGCAGCTTGGCCCCGGGAGAGACCCAGTACTTC
>TRBJ2-7|NA|TRBV5-4|NA
CASTLGGFGTDYEQYF
TGTGCCAGCACCCTTGGGGGGTTTGGGACAGACTACGAGCAGTACTTC
>TRBJ1-2|TRBD1|TRBV5-6|NA
CASSLRAAGGGYGYTF
TGTGCCAGCAGCTTGAGGGCGGCAGGGGGCGGCTATGGCTACACCTTC
>TRBJ2-7|NA|TRBV29-1|once
CSVEEVYEQYF
TGCAGCGTTGAAGAAGTCTACGAGCAGTACTTC
>TRBJ2-7|TRBD1|TRBV2|few
CASLNRGQMGEQYF
TGTGCCAGTTTAAACAGGGGGCAGATGGGCGAGCAGTACTTC
>TRBJ2-2|NA|TRBV2|NA
CASSSGTLNTGELFF
TGTGCCAGCAGTTCCGGGACTCTGAACACCGGGGAGCTGTTTTTT
>TRBJ2-1|NA|TRBV4-3|NA
CASSQAGSSYNEQFF
TGCGCCAGCAGCCAAGCGGGAAGCTCCTACAATGAGCAGTTCTTC
>TRBJ2-1|TRBD2|TRBV9|NA
CASSVGVLAGVGEQFF
TGTGCCAGCAGCGTAGGTGTACTAGCGGGAGTAGGAGAGCAGTTCTTC
>TRBJ2-7|TRBD1|TRBV6-5|NA
CASRARDRKYEQYF
TGTGCCAGCAGGGCCAGGGACAGAAAATACGAGCAGTACTTC
>TRBJ2-2|TRBD1|TRBV18|NA
CASSPRTGGSAGELFF
TGTGCCAGCTCACCACGAACAGGGGGATCGGCCGGGGAGCTGTTTTTT
>TRBJ2-1|NA|TRBV25-1|NA
CASTKDAYNEQFF
TGTGCCAGCACTAAAGACGCTTACAATGAGCAGTTCTTC
>TRBJ1-4|NA|TRBV19|NA
CASSIRDPEKLFF
TGTGCCAGTAGTATACGGGATCCCGAAAAACTGTTTTTT
>TRBJ2-7|NA|TRBV5-4|NA
CASSGEGFPYEQYF
TGTGCCAGCAGCGGAGAGGGGTTCCCCTACGAGCAGTACTTC
>TRBJ2-3|TRBD2|TRBV2|NA
CASSVDSGRTDTQYF
TGTGCCAGCAGCGTAGATAGCGGGCGCACAGATACGCAGTATTTT
>TRBJ1-5|NA|TRBV28|NA
CASSFKRNQPQHF
TGTGCCAGCAGTTTCAAACGCAATCAGCCCCAGCATTTT
>TRBJ2-7|NA|TRBV4-1|NA
CASSQDLWRAYEQYF
TGCGCCAGCAGCCAAGATCTGTGGCGAGCCTACGAGCAGTACTTC
>TRBJ2-1|TRBD2|TRBV5-1|NA
CASSEGKLAGAGEQFF
TGCGCCAGCAGCGAGGGGAAGCTAGCGGGAGCTGGTGAGCAGTTCTTC
>TRBJ2-1|TRBD2|TRBV5-6|NA
CASSYRGLAVNYGEQFF
TGTGCCAGCAGCTACCGGGGACTAGCGGTCAATTACGGTGAGCAGTTCTTC
>TRBJ2-3|NA|TRBV5-1|NA
CASSFLSGAGDTQYF
TGCGCCAGCAGCTTCCTCAGCGGTGCGGGGGATACGCAGTATTTT
>TRBJ2-4|NA|TRBV28|NA
CASSPTGAQYF
TGTGCCAGCAGTCCAACCGGGGCACAGTACTTC
>TRBJ2-5|TRBD1|TRBV5-4|NA
CASRGAGTVQETQYF
TGTGCCAGCAGGGGGGCCGGGACAGTCCAAGAGACCCAGTACTTC
>TRBJ1-5|NA|TRBV27|NA
CASSYLGVGGPQHF
TGTGCCAGCAGCTACTTAGGGGTTGGGGGGCCCCAGCATTTT
>TRBJ2-3|TRBD2|TRBV6-4|NA
CASSDSPGGPDTQYF
TGTGCCAGCAGTGACTCTCCGGGAGGACCAGATACGCAGTATTTT
>TRBJ2-5|NA|TRBV15|NA
CATSSDRKETQYF
TGTGCCACCAGCAGTGACAGAAAAGAGACCCAGTACTTC